These 23 T cell receptor beta chains were all obtained from the same sample, sequenced in a study of blood T cell repertoires in COVID-19. The protocol was immunoSEQ multiplex PCR, while the TCRdb copy is restricted to in-frame clones and leaves out a portion. The sample carries 300,000 to 350,000 clones, approximately 89% recorded once. Specimen: peripheral blood. The receptors originated from a woman under 30 who had recovered from COVID-19.

The chain joins TRBV30 to TRBJ2-1; TRBD1 might be the D (6 bases). This CDR3 has 13 residues. The ends were cut back, 5 bases at V and 8 bases at J, with 16 bases in the middle. Germline V gives CDR1 GTSNPN, CDR2 SVGIG (reference sequence). The CDR3 region has the DNA TGTGCCTGGGATGACGGGCAGGGGTATGAGCAGTTCTTC. It translates to CAWDDGQGYEQFF.

This chain connects TRBV15 to TRBJ2-1; weak D call: TRBD2 (6 bases). V was cut by 1 base and J by 4 bases, with 26 bases left in between. The V gene's germline CDR1 is LNHNV and CDR2 YYDKDF (reference sequence). The CDR3 spans 20 residues. CDR3 bases: TGTGCCACCAGCAGAGCCCCTTGGGGGTTCGGGACTGATGATTACAATGAGCAGTTCTTC. Residues: CATSRAPWGFGTDDYNEQFF.

The rearrangement joins TRBV11-3 to TRBJ2-7; TRBD2 aligns across 9 bases. J was trimmed by 3 bases and V by 6 bases; bases with no gene match: 6. CDR3 length equals 14 residues. Germline assignment: CDR1 SGHNT and CDR2 YENEEA. CDR3 in amino acids: CASSFSGRGYEQYV. The CDR3 nucleotides read TGTGCCAGCAGTTTTAGCGGGAGAGGCTACGAGCAGTACGTC.

V usage is TRBV29-1 and J usage is TRBJ2-5; TRBD2 agrees at 9 bases. With V trimmed by 3 bases and J by 3 bases, 14 bases remained unmatched. Germline values: CDR1 SQVTM, CDR2 ANQGSEA. This CDR3 is built from 17 residues. DNA of the CDR3: TGCAGCGTTGACTTGGCCCTTAGCGGGACTAGCAAAGAGACCCAGTACTTC. It is translated as CSVDLALSGTSKETQYF.

The chain couples TRBV19 to TRBJ1-2; no reliable D call. V was clipped by 5 bases and J by 8 bases, with 15 bases between them. Germline lookup yields CDR1 LNHDA and CDR2 SQIVND (reference sequence). The CDR3 is 13 residues long. The CDR3 sequence: CASSSPPAGGYTF. CDR3 coding DNA: TGTGCCAGTAGTTCGCCTCCCGCGGGGGGCTACACCTTC.

V gene TRBV6-5 combines with J gene TRBJ1-2, with D perhaps TRBD1 (6 bases). This CDR3 is 14 amino acids long. Trimming pared 0 bases from V and 4 bases from J, leaving 9 bases between. From germline, CDR1 is MNHEY and CDR2 SVGAGI. CDR3 DNA sequence: TGTGCCAGCAGTTACTCGAGGGGGTCCTATGGCTACACCTTC. As protein: CASSYSRGSYGYTF.

The chain is built from TRBV11-2 and TRBJ2-5, with 9 positions matching TRBD2. With V trimmed by 4 bases and J by 3 bases, 3 bases remained unmatched. From germline, CDR1 is SGHAT and CDR2 FQNNGV. The CDR3 has 14 amino acids. The CDR3 loop reads CASSSRLAEETQYF. In DNA, the CDR3 is TGTGCCAGCAGCTCCAGACTAGCGGAAGAGACCCAGTACTTC. The full variable domain, rest sourced from reference TRBV11-2 and TRBJ2-5, is EAGVAQSPRYKIIEKRQSVAFWCNPISGHATLYWYQQILGQGPKLLIQFQNNGVVDDSQLPKDRFSAERLKGVDSTLKIQPAKLEDSAVYLCASSSRLAEETQYFGPGTRLLVL.

The V and J genes are TRBV11-3 and TRBJ1-2; D may be TRBD1 (5 bases). This CDR3 is 12 amino acids long. Germline V gene lookup returns CDR1 SGHNT and CDR2 YENEEA. V gave up 5 bases and J gave up 7 bases, with 11 bases separating them. The CDR3 region is CASSPGTAGYTF. The CDR3 DNA reads TGTGCCAGCAGCCCGGGGACTGCTGGCTACACCTTC.

This clone was counted many times. This chain uses TRBV19 with TRBJ2-3; D call uncertain. The CDR3 sequence is 14 residues long. V was pared by 3 bases and J by 6 bases, with 13 bases between. Looked up from germline, CDR1 is LNHDA and CDR2 is SQIVND (reference sequence). As DNA, the CDR3 is TGTGCCAGTAGTATCAAGGCCTCTAGGGATACGCAGTATTTT. Its protein product is CASSIKASRDTQYF.

This chain joins TRBV12-5 and TRBJ2-1; 13 bases are shared with TRBD2. V shed 5 bases, J shed 4 bases, and the junction held 11 bases outside the gene matches. Germline-derived CDR1 and CDR2 are LGHNT and FRNRAP. The CDR3 consists of 18 residues. CDR3 nucleotide sequence: TGTGCTAGTGGTCCAGCCTTGACTAGCGGGAGGCATTACAATGAGCAGTTCTTC. This codes for CASGPALTSGRHYNEQFF.

This rearrangement joins TRBV5-6 to TRBJ1-5, with D possibly being TRBD1 (5 bases). The CDR3 has 15 residues. Germline V gives CDR1 SGHDT, CDR2 YYEEEE. The V end was cut by 3 bases, the J end by 3 bases, with 13 bases between. DNA of the CDR3: TGTGCCAGCAGCTCTAATGCAGGGTCCAATCAGCCCCAGCATTTT. Its protein is CASSSNAGSNQPQHF.

The CDR3 DNA reads as TGTGCCAGTAGTCAGGACAGGAACAATTCACCCCTCCACTTT. Protein product: CASSQDRNNSPLHF. The chain joins TRBV19 to TRBJ1-6; 7 bases align to TRBD1. V shed 5 bases, J shed 7 bases, and the junction held 5 bases outside the gene matches. CDR1 and CDR2 from the germline V gene are LNHDA and SQIVND (reference sequence). The CDR3 sequence is 14 residues long.

The chain carries TRBV4-1 and TRBJ1-2; D gene uncertain. The V and J ends lost 0 bases and 2 bases respectively, with 13 bases between them. The CDR3 is 16 amino acids. Germline V gives CDR1 MGHRA, CDR2 YSYEKL. CDR3 amino acids: CASSQDQVRENYGYTF. DNA for the CDR3: TGCGCCAGCAGCCAAGATCAGGTTAGGGAGAACTATGGCTACACCTTC.

The chain combines TRBV18 with TRBJ1-4, with D possibly matching TRBD1 (6 bases). Trimming left V 3 bases short and J 5 bases short, with 16 bases between. Germline V gene lookup returns CDR1 KGHSH and CDR2 LQKENI. This CDR3 contains 16 residues. Written as DNA, the CDR3 is TGTGCCAGCTCACCGACAGGACCTTCGGGAAATGAAAAACTGTTTTTT. Residues: CASSPTGPSGNEKLFF.

J is TRBJ2-1 and V is TRBV9, with TRBD2 matching 7 bases. Germline CDR1 SGDLS, CDR2 YYNGEE. With 4 bases clipped from V and 8 bases from J, the junction kept 12 bases outside the gene matches. CDR3 length equals 15 residues. The CDR3 DNA reads TGTGCCAGCAGCCCGAGCGGGACCTGGCTGGATGAGCAGTTCTTC. It yields the protein CASSPSGTWLDEQFF.

This chain joins TRBV6-1 and TRBJ1-2; D remains unclear. The germline V gene encodes CDR1 MNHNS and CDR2 SASEGT. Trimming shortened V by 0 bases and J by 4 bases, and 15 bases separated the two germline ends. The CDR3 has 16 residues. In DNA, the CDR3 is TGTGCCAGCAGTGAAGCGCTGAGGGTAAACTTCTATGGCTACACCTTC. It codes for CASSEALRVNFYGYTF.

The rearrangement uses TRBV21-1 and TRBJ1-1; the listed D gene, TRBD1, was not tested against the DNA. TRBV21-1 counts as a pseudogene. CDR3 length: 17 residues. The CDR3 DNA is TGTGCCAGCAGCAAACCCAGCCAGACACGGCCGAACACTGAAGCTTTCTTT. Translation: CASSKPSQTRPNTEAFF.

Here the CDR3 reads CASSLDSGLNTGELFF. In DNA, the CDR3 is TGCGCCAGCAGCTTAGATTCGGGACTTAACACCGGGGAGCTGTTTTTT. This chain joins TRBV5-1 and TRBJ2-2; D may be TRBD2 (6 bases). Trimming stripped 2 bases from V and 2 bases from J, with 13 bases between. The CDR3 has 16 residues. Germline V gene lookup returns CDR1 SGHRS and CDR2 YFSETQ.

CDR3 residues: CASSHASGRATDTQYF. The DNA for the CDR3 is TGCGCCAGCAGCCACGCTAGCGGGAGGGCCACAGATACGCAGTATTTT. V gene TRBV4-1 combines with J gene TRBJ2-3; TRBD2 matches 12 bases. This CDR3 comprises 16 residues. CDR1 MGHRA and CDR2 YSYEKL come from the germline V gene. V dropped 3 bases and J dropped 2; count of bases not matched to a gene: 3.

J is TRBJ1-1 and V is TRBV6-2 or TRBV6-3; D remains ambiguous. V was clipped by 2 bases and J by 6 bases, with 19 bases between them. The germline gives CDR1 MNHEY, CDR2 SVGEGT. The CDR3 covers 16 residues. The CDR3 spells CASSYHLVREKPEAFF. DNA for the CDR3: TGTGCCAGCAGTTACCACCTGGTCCGGGAGAAGCCTGAAGCTTTCTTT.

V usage is TRBV11-2 and J usage is TRBJ1-2; a possible D gene is TRBD1 (6 bases). In germline, CDR1 is SGHAT, CDR2 FQNNGV. This CDR3 contains 14 residues. Trimming stripped 5 bases from V and 6 bases from J, with 16 bases between. CDR3 nucleotides: TGTGCCAGCAGCCCGACCGCAGGGGTGCATGGCTACACCTTC. Its translation: CASSPTAGVHGYTF.

The chain has TRBV18 and TRBJ1-1; 7 nucleotides align to TRBD1. Germline assignment: CDR1 KGHSH and CDR2 LQKENI. This CDR3 has 13 residues. V lost 6 bases, J lost 3 bases, and 4 bases stayed unmatched. The CDR3 reads CASSADRDTEAFF. The CDR3, as DNA: TGTGCCAGCTCCGCTGACAGGGACACTGAAGCTTTCTTT. The full variable domain, its missing parts supplied by reference TRBV18 and TRBJ1-1, is NAGVMQNPRHLVRRRGQEARLRCSPMKGHSHVYWYRQLPEEGLKFMVYLQKENIIDESGMPKERFSAEFPKEGPSILRIQQVVRGDSAAYFCASSADRDTEAFFGQGTRLTVV.

J is TRBJ2-7 and V is TRBV6-2 or TRBV6-3; TRBD2 agrees at 9 bases. CDR3 length equals 15 residues. In germline, CDR1 is MNHEY, CDR2 SVGEGT. J gave up 0 bases and V 6 bases, and 6 bases lay outside the gene matches. The chain's CDR3 is CASSTSGRSSYEQYV. The CDR3 DNA follows: TGTGCCAGCAGCACTAGCGGGCGTAGCTCCTACGAGCAGTACGTC.